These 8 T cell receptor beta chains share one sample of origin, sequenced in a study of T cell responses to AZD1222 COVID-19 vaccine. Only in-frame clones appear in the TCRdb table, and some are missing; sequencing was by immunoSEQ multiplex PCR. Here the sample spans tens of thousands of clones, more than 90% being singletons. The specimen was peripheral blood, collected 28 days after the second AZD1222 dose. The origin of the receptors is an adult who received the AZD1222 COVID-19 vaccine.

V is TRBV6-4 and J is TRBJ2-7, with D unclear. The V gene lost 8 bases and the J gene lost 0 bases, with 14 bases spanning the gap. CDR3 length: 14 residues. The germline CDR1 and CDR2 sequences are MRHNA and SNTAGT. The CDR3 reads CASSPDLSSYEQYF. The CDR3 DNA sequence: TGTGCCAGCTCCCCGGACCTGAGCTCCTACGAGCAGTACTTC.

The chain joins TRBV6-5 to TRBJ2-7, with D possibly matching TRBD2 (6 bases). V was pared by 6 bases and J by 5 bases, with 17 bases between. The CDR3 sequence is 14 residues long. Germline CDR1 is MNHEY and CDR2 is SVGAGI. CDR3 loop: CASSPGGGIDEQYF. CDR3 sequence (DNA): TGTGCCAGCAGCCCCGGTGGAGGGATCGACGAGCAGTACTTC.

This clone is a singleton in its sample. CDR3 nucleotide sequence: TGTGCCAGCAGTTCTAGCGGGAGTTTAAATGAGCAGTTCTTC. Its translation is CASSSSGSLNEQFF. The chain employs TRBV11-3 and TRBJ2-1; 10 bases match TRBD2. Looked up from germline, CDR1 is SGHNT and CDR2 is YENEEA. The CDR3 runs to 14 residues. Trimming removed 6 bases from V and 7 bases from J; junction bases left unmatched: 6.

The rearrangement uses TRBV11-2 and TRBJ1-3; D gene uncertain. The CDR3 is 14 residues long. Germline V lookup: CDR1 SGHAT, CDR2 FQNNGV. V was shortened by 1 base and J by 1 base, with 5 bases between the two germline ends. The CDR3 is CASSLVVSGNTIYF. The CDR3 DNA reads TGTGCCAGCAGCTTAGTGGTTTCTGGAAACACCATATATTTT.

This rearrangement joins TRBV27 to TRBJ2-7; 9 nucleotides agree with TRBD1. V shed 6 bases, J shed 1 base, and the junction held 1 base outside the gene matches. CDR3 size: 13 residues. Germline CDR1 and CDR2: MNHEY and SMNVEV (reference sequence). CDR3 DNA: TGTGCCAGCAGGACAGGGGGTTCCTACGAGCAGTACTTC. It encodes CASRTGGSYEQYF.

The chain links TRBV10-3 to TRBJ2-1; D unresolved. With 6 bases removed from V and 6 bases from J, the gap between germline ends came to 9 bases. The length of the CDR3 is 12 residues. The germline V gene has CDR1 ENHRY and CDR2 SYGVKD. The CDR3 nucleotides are TGTGCCATCAGGGAGCGATCCAATGAGCAGTTCTTC. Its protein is CAIRERSNEQFF.

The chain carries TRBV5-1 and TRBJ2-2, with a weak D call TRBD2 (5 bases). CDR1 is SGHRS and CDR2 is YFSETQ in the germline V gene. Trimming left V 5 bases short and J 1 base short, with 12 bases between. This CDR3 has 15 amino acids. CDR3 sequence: CASRSADMNTGELFF. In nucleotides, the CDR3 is TGCGCCAGCAGATCAGCGGATATGAACACCGGGGAGCTGTTTTTT.

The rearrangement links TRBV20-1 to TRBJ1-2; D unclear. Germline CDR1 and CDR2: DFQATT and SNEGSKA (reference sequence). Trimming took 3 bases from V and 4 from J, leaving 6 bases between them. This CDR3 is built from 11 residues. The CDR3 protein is CSARDGYGYTF. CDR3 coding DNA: TGCAGTGCTAGGGACGGCTATGGCTACACCTTC.